Below, one T cell receptor (beta chain) is given with its context. The assay was immunoSEQ multiplex PCR, and TCRdb's table has in-frame clones only and misses some. The table lists more than 300,000 clones, more than 75% of them singletons, with 3.5% to 5% in the top ten. V gave up 1 base and J gave up 4 bases; unmatched junction bases: 9. Germline lookup yields CDR1 SGHVS and CDR2 FQNEAQ. The CDR3 has 17 residues. The age range of participants was about 18 to 100 years, with residence in about two dozen US areas. Each participant's cohort was designated according to participant-reported clinical history. What the recovered Cohort 3 donors had was two negative PCRs, clearance, or symptom resolution. This sample is part of a study of blood T cell repertoires in COVID-19. Study-wide context: Samples came from the United States, Italy and Spain, spanning acute and convalescent COVID-19.

The gene calls are TRBV7-8 and TRBJ2-5; 10 nucleotides match TRBD2. The receptor was isolated from a man aged 25 to 40 who had recovered from COVID-19. Sequences were obtained from PBMCs or T cells enriched from blood (not recorded which). CDR3 sequence reads: CASSLGILASGRETQYF. The CDR3 DNA reads as TGTGCCAGCAGCTTAGGTATCTTGGCTAGCGGGAGAGAGACCCAGTACTTC.